The 20 T cell receptor beta chains listed next were all sequenced from one sample in a study of cytomegalovirus exposure and HLA in healthy donors. PCR involved 60 Vbeta and 13 Jbeta primers. Clones were read by immunoSEQ multiplex PCR, and TCRdb kept only the in-frame ones, dropping some. The table shows some 110,000 clones, with around 75% occurring only once. Sequenced sample: PBMCs. Source of these receptors: a young woman in good health and CMV-seronegative.

Concerning this clone itself: Other nucleotide sequences in the sample specify the same CDR3. J is TRBJ1-2 and V is TRBV6-5; 7 bases match TRBD1. CDR3 length equals 12 residues. From germline, CDR1 is MNHEY and CDR2 SVGAGI. Germline trimming cut 9 bases from V and 4 bases from J; bases unmatched to any gene: 5. Here the CDR3 DNA reads TGTGCCAGTAGGACAGGCTCCTATGGCTACACCTTC. Its protein product is CASRTGSYGYTF.

The chain joins TRBV10-2 to TRBJ1-3, with TRBD1 as a possible D gene (5 bases). CDR1 and CDR2 from the germline V gene are WSHSY and SAAADI. The CDR3 loop spans 14 amino acids. V dropped 2 bases and J dropped 2 bases, with 7 bases sitting between them. The CDR3 loop is CASSERQPGNTIYF. In DNA, the CDR3 is TGCGCCAGCAGTGAGAGACAGCCTGGAAACACCATATATTTT.

The chain couples TRBV7-9 to TRBJ2-5, with D unresolved. The end of the DNA is better explained by TRBJ2-7, so the J call may be wrong. CDR1 SEHNR and CDR2 FQNEAQ come from the germline V gene (reference sequence). The CDR3 length is 14 residues. The CDR3 here is CASSLVASPYEQYF. The CDR3 nucleotides read TGTGCCAGCAGCTTAGTTGCATCTCCCTACGAGCAGTACTTC.

A remark on this clone: Other DNA sequences in this specimen translate into the identical CDR3. The V call is TRBV5-1, the J call TRBJ1-1, with TRBD1 matching 8 bases. Per the germline V gene, CDR1 is SGHRS and CDR2 is YFSETQ. V gave up 5 bases and J gave up 8 bases; unmatched junction bases: 11. The CDR3 runs 14 residues. For the CDR3, the DNA is TGCGCCAGCAGTGGACAGGGCGGAGTAGCCGAAGCTTTCTTT. This encodes CASSGQGGVAEAFF.

The V and J genes are TRBV4-2 and TRBJ2-1; 13 positions agree with TRBD2. The CDR3 covers 18 residues. The V and J ends lost 1 base and 7 bases, in that order; junction bases with no gene match: 10. Per germline, CDR1 LGHNA and CDR2 YNFKEQ. The CDR3 here is CASSQVHSGTSGKNEQFF. For the CDR3, the DNA is TGTGCCAGCAGCCAAGTCCACTCCGGGACTAGCGGGAAAAATGAGCAGTTCTTC.

The chain has TRBV7-9 and TRBJ1-4; 9 positions agree with TRBD1. The CDR3 is 17 amino acids. Germline trimming cut 5 bases from V and 7 bases from J; bases unmatched to any gene: 14. CDR1 and CDR2 from the germline V gene are SEHNR and FQNEAQ (reference sequence). CDR3: CASSPPGTGPIAEKLFF. DNA of the CDR3: TGTGCCAGCAGCCCCCCCGGGACAGGGCCTATCGCTGAAAAACTGTTTTTT.

The V gene is TRBV13, the J gene TRBJ1-4, with 8 positions matching TRBD1. Germline CDR1 is PRHDT and CDR2 is FYEKMQ (reference sequence). The CDR3 runs 16 residues. V shed 4 bases and J 5 bases; nucleotides not matched to a gene: 9. This chain's CDR3 is CASSSTDRGRNEKLFF. The CDR3 nucleotides are TGTGCCAGCAGCTCAACTGACAGGGGTCGAAATGAAAAACTGTTTTTT.

The chain is built from TRBV30 and TRBJ2-7, with TRBD2 matching 9 bases. CDR1 and CDR2 (germline): GTSNPN, SVGIG (reference sequence). The CDR3 covers 15 residues. Trimming cost V 5 bases and J 2 bases; bases outside gene matches: 10. In DNA, the CDR3 is TGTGCCTGGGGGGGTCCGGGACTAGCCCCCTACGAGCAGTACTTC. Translating it yields CAWGGPGLAPYEQYF.

The CDR3 sequence is CASERTGLIYEQYF. The CDR3 coding sequence is TGTGCCAGTGAACGTACAGGGCTTATTTACGAGCAGTACTTC. The chain employs TRBV2 and TRBJ2-7; a possible D gene is TRBD1 (6 bases). V lost 9 bases and J 4 bases, leaving 19 bases between the germline ends. Germline V lookup: CDR1 SNHLY, CDR2 FYNNEI. The CDR3 is 14 residues long. Using reference TRBV2 and TRBJ2-7 for the parts outside the CDR3, the full variable domain is EPEVTQTPSHQVTQMGQEVILRCVPISNHLYFYWYRQILGQKVEFLVSFYNNEISEKSEIFDDQFSVERPDGSNFTLKIRSTKLEDSAMYFCASERTGLIYEQYFGPGTRLTVT.

The V and J genes are TRBV4-2 and TRBJ1-4, with D possibly being TRBD1 (6 bases). V was trimmed by 2 bases and J by 3 bases, leaving 10 bases between them. This CDR3 comprises 15 residues. CDR1 and CDR2 from the germline V gene are LGHNA and YNFKEQ. CDR3 bases: TGTGCCAGCAGCCAATCTAGGGGGTCTAATGAAAAACTGTTTTTT. It yields the protein CASSQSRGSNEKLFF.

This clone was observed a few times. The chain joins TRBV5-1 to TRBJ1-3, with D possibly being TRBD1 (6 bases). Germline V gene lookup returns CDR1 SGHRS and CDR2 YFSETQ. The CDR3 is made up of 14 amino acids. V shed 0 bases and J shed 2 bases, with 6 bases lying between them. In DNA, the CDR3 is TGCGCCAGCAGCTTGGGGACAGCTGGAAACACCATATATTTT. Translated, it gives CASSLGTAGNTIYF.

This sequence joins TRBV6-5 and TRBJ1-4; no reliable D call. The CDR3 runs 14 residues. Trimming took off 0 bases at V and 7 bases at J, with 9 bases between the two ends. The germline CDR1 and CDR2 sequences are MNHEY and SVGAGI. CDR3 sequence (DNA): TGTGCCAGCAGTTACTCGCCGGCGGGTGAAAAACTGTTTTTT. Its protein product is CASSYSPAGEKLFF.

The chain recombines TRBV14 with TRBJ1-1, with 8 bases lining up with TRBD1. The germline gives CDR1 SGHDN, CDR2 FVKESK. After removal of 4 bases from V and 5 bases from J, the junction contained 9 bases not matched to a gene. The CDR3 contains 15 residues. This CDR3 is CASSRWTGILTEAFF. The CDR3 region has the DNA TGTGCCAGCAGCCGTTGGACAGGGATCTTGACTGAAGCTTTCTTT.

The gene calls are TRBV6-5 and TRBJ1-1; D is ambiguous. Germline CDR1 and CDR2: MNHEY and SVGAGI. The CDR3 is 12 residues long. Trimming pared 5 bases from V and 7 bases from J, leaving 11 bases between. CDR3 DNA sequence: TGTGCCAGCAGTCCCTCGGGATGTGAAGCTTTCTTT. As protein: CASSPSGCEAFF.

The rearrangement links TRBV5-1 to TRBJ2-5, with 9 bases that match TRBD1. The CDR3 runs to 19 residues. Trimming at V came to 0 bases and at J to 2 bases, leaving 14 bases not matched to a gene. Germline CDR1 SGHRS, CDR2 YFSETQ. For the CDR3, the DNA is TGCGCCAGCAGCTTGGCCCCTAACAGGGGGCGCCGAGGACAAGAGACCCAGTACTTC. It specifies CASSLAPNRGRRGQETQYF.

This clone was picked up a small number of times. The chain uses TRBV5-8 and TRBJ1-1; D remains unclear. This CDR3 is 12 amino acids long. Trimming shortened V by 5 bases and J by 9 bases, and 14 bases separated the two germline ends. Germline values: CDR1 SGHTS, CDR2 YDEGEE. CDR3 nucleotide sequence: TGTGCCAGCAGTACCCCGTGGACTAAAGCTTTCTTT. Translating gives CASSTPWTKAFF.

V and J are TRBV2 and TRBJ2-3; D is perhaps TRBD1 (6 bases). Germline V gene data show CDR1 as SNHLY and CDR2 as FYNNEI. The CDR3 length is 16 residues. V dropped 6 bases and J dropped 6 bases, with 22 bases sitting between them. The CDR3 sequence: CASRRNIWGLSDTQYF. The CDR3 coding sequence is TGTGCCAGCAGACGGAACATTTGGGGGCTTAGCGATACGCAGTATTTT.

V usage is TRBV6-6 and J usage is TRBJ2-7, with 7 bases matching TRBD2. This CDR3 region has 14 residues. Germline CDR1 MNHNY, CDR2 SVGAGI (reference sequence). The V gene end was trimmed by 6 bases and the J gene end by 6 bases; junction bases not matched to a gene: 11. CDR3 bases: TGTGCCAGCAGCCGCGGGACCGGGGAGGGCGAGCAGTACTTC. Amino acids: CASSRGTGEGEQYF.

This sequence joins TRBV30 and TRBJ1-2; D perhaps matches TRBD1 (5 bases). The CDR3 covers 13 residues. CDR1 is GTSNPN and CDR2 is SVGIG in the germline V gene (reference sequence). V was shortened by 1 base and J by 7 bases, with 13 bases between the two germline ends. This CDR3 is CAWSGSTGGGYTF. The CDR3 coding sequence is TGTGCCTGGAGTGGCTCCACCGGGGGTGGCTACACCTTC. The variable domain in full, completed from reference TRBV30 and TRBJ1-2, reads SQTIHQWPATLVQPVGSPLSLECTVEGTSNPNLYWYRQAAGRGLQLLFYSVGIGQISSEVPQNLSASRPQDRQFILSSKKLLLSDSGFYLCAWSGSTGGGYTFGSGTRLTVV.

The V call is TRBV5-1, the J call TRBJ2-1, with TRBD2 matching 7 bases. Trimming cost V 4 bases and J 7 bases; bases outside gene matches: 14. This CDR3 contains 16 residues. From germline, CDR1 is SGHRS and CDR2 YFSETQ. CDR3 amino acids: CASSLGRGSGLNEQFF. CDR3 DNA: TGCGCCAGCAGCCTCGGACGCGGGAGCGGCCTTAATGAGCAGTTCTTC.